This T cell receptor (beta chain) was recorded in a study of blood T cell repertoires in COVID-19. On the study more broadly: Sources were T cells, B-cell-depleted T cells, or PBMCs; the material itself was cDNA or gDNA.

Contact with a PCR-confirmed or clinician-diagnosed COVID-19 case occurred within 2 weeks of entry. Germline loops: CDR1 MNHEY, CDR2 SVGAGI. The V gene end was trimmed by 4 bases and the J gene end by 8 bases; junction bases not matched to a gene: 11. The CDR3 extends over 15 amino acids. The method was immunoSEQ multiplex PCR; TCRdb's version includes in-frame clones alone and lacks a portion of them. This sample has around 400,000 clones, with roughly nine tenths found just once. V gene TRBV6-5 combines with J gene TRBJ1-2, with 9 positions matching TRBD1. This clonotype was sampled from a middle-aged woman who had been exposed to COVID-19. The sample taken for sequencing was PBMCs or T cells enriched from blood (not recorded which). The CDR3 coding sequence is TGTGCCAGCAGTTGGGACAGGGACCAATATGGGGGCTACACCTTC. Translation gives CASSWDRDQYGGYTF.